The 8 T cell receptor beta chains presented below share a single source sample, sequenced in a study of regulatory T cells in long-lasting Graves disease. Library construction for TCR beta used iRepertoire HTBI primers and Arm-PCR of CDR3 regions. TCRdb itself ran the multiplex PCR reads through MiXCR, one entry per CDR3 protein. This table holds roughly 400,000 distinct CDR3 sequences, approximately 22% found once. Time point defined: persistent/refractory GD, antithyroid drugs over 5 years with positive TRAb. The TCR library was made from RNA that had been extracted from PBMCs in TRIzol. The input for sequencing was peripheral blood mononuclear cells (PBMCs), taken when the disease was refractory, from a patient treated with antithyroid drugs. These receptors were obtained from a female donor with Graves disease.

This clonotype was detected ten times or more. This sequence joins TRBV28 and TRBJ2-7; a weak D match, TRBD1 (6 bases). V was pared by 6 bases and J by 1 base, with 16 bases between. Germline V gene lookup returns CDR1 MDHEN and CDR2 SYDVKM. CDR3 size: 15 residues. In DNA form, the CDR3 reads TGTGCCAGCAGCCATAACAGGGTCGGGTCCTACGAGCAGTACTTC. This codes for CASSHNRVGSYEQYF.

This chain connects TRBV7-9 to TRBJ2-5; D perhaps matches TRBD2 (6 bases). The germline gives CDR1 SEHNR, CDR2 FQNEAQ (reference sequence). The V and J ends lost 3 bases and 1 base respectively, with 12 bases between them. The CDR3 has 15 amino acids. CDR3 sequence: CASSFNSGAQETQYF. The CDR3 nucleotides read TGTGCCAGCAGCTTCAATAGCGGAGCCCAAGAGACCCAGTACTTC.

This clonotype was observed many times. In nucleotides, the CDR3 is TGTGCCAGCAGTTTAGGGGCCGAGCAGTACTTC. This sequence encodes CASSLGAEQYF. The rearrangement links TRBV28 to TRBJ2-7; the D gene is possibly TRBD1 (5 bases). Germline V gene sequence: CDR1 MDHEN, CDR2 SYDVKM. This CDR3 comprises 11 residues. With 2 bases removed from V and 6 bases from J, the gap between germline ends came to 5 bases.

The chain couples TRBV4-1 to TRBJ1-1; D gene ambiguous. Between the trimmed V and J ends, which lost 0 bases and 7 bases, there was a span of 12 bases. Germline V gives CDR1 MGHRA, CDR2 YSYEKL. CDR3 size: 14 residues. The CDR3 is CASSQETQSYEAFF. The CDR3 DNA reads as TGCGCCAGCAGCCAAGAAACCCAGAGTTATGAAGCTTTCTTT.

The chain uses TRBV5-1 and TRBJ2-7; no clear D gene. V gave up 4 bases and J gave up 1 base, with 18 bases separating them. The CDR3 length is 16 residues. CDR1 is SGHRS and CDR2 is YFSETQ in the germline V gene. The DNA for the CDR3 is TGCGCCAGCAGCATGACTTATAGCCAAACGTCCTACGAGCAGTACTTC. This sequence encodes CASSMTYSQTSYEQYF.

The chain has TRBV6-5 and TRBJ1-5; TRBD1 is a possible D gene (6 bases). V lost 2 bases and J lost 2, with 10 bases in between. The CDR3 is 15 amino acids. Germline V gene lookup returns CDR1 MNHEY and CDR2 SVGAGI. CDR3 sequence: CASSYGGSGNQPQHF. CDR3 coding DNA: TGTGCCAGCAGTTACGGGGGCAGTGGCAATCAGCCCCAGCATTTT.

This clonotype was observed at least ten times. The chain combines TRBV28 with TRBJ1-2; 7 nucleotides line up with TRBD1. V was pared by 7 bases and J by 4 bases, with 6 bases of the junction left unmatched. The germline CDR1 and CDR2 sequences are MDHEN and SYDVKM. The CDR3 runs to 13 residues. The CDR3 DNA sequence: TGTGCCAGCATTGGTGCAGGGGGCTATGGCTACACCTTC. Its protein product is CASIGAGGYGYTF.

This clonotype was counted between two and nine times. CDR3 loop: CASSFAGTGGSNYGYTF. DNA for the CDR3: TGCGCCAGCAGCTTCGCCGGGACAGGGGGCTCGAACTATGGCTACACCTTC. V gene TRBV4-1 combines with J gene TRBJ1-2; 12 bases map to TRBD1. CDR1 MGHRA and CDR2 YSYEKL come from the germline V gene. The CDR3 extends over 17 amino acids. J was trimmed by 2 bases and V by 5 bases; bases with no gene match: 9.